The TCR beta chain under discussion was sequenced for a study of T cells in Graves' hyperthyroidism and ophthalmopathy (dated by TCRdb to between 2018 and 2021). A note on the overall study: To identify distinguishing TCR V-J signatures, a discovery cohort of 90 to 100 patients was used, comprising 40 to 45 with Graves' ophthalmopathy and around 60 with stable Graves' hyperthyroidism. Following sampling, methimazole starting at 30 mg daily was given to hyperthyroidism patients, and high-dose intravenous methylprednisolone was given to ophthalmopathy patients. Whether ophthalmopathy could be predicted prospectively was tested in an independent validation cohort made up of 18 to 20 hyperthyroidism patients plus 17 patients who later progressed to ophthalmopathy. The paper reports TCR Vbeta CDR3 sequencing of approximately 140 peripheral blood samples: under 45 ophthalmopathy, about 75 hyperthyroidism and around 17 progressor patients. The approximately 100 discovery patients were randomly divided into training and test sets at a 7:3 ratio. Thyroid tissue and blood T-cell repertoires from more than five Graves' hyperthyroidism patients were also compared in the study. On the study overall, not on this receptor specifically: In validation, the model predicted progression to ophthalmopathy a median of about 5.9 months before onset, with roughly 70% sensitivity and roughly 79% specificity. Blood samples also contained most of the expanded thyroid clonotypes (frequency above 0.001), which suggests that blood repertoires may reflect thyroid immune responses. Ophthalmopathy was separated from stable hyperthyroidism by a 13 V-J signature model, with around 88% sensitivity and approximately 84% specificity obtained in cross-validation and 80%/75% obtained in testing. No statistical method was used to set the sample size in advance, and investigators knew the group allocation.

The TCR beta CDR3 regions were amplified from the RNA transcripts. The TCR CDR3 was subjected to a first round of RT-PCR using the HTBI primer set and the Qiagen OneStep RT-PCR kit. The libraries were constructed in a second round of multiplex PCR and then size-selected and purified. Libraries were sequenced paired-end with 100 bp reads on an Illumina HiSeq2000. On the study's bioinformatics: SOAPnuke was used to process the raw data, throwing out any read that contained adapters or uncalled bases, had a mean Phred below 15, or lacked an exact constant-primer or identifier match. High-quality paired reads were merged using COPE v1.2.5, and each unique nucleotide sequence was defined as a clonotype. MiTCR v1.1 was used to align clonotypes to the IMGT TRBV, TRBD and TRBJ reference segments. Only V-J combinations with frequency above 0.0001, covering 99% to 99.2% of repertoires, were analysed. The TCS score was defined as F50 (clonal expansion) divided by E x V (chaos), with BLOSUM62-based TCRdist calculated between CDR3 peptides within each V-J. Welch's t-statistics and random forest reduced 514 V-J features to 13, which were used in a naive Bayes classifier (R e1071). The Morisita-Horn index was used to measure how similar the thyroid and blood repertoires were. The raw public reads went through TCRdb reprocessing: fastp at Q25, MiXCR clone calling, in-frame beta chains kept. Rows are combined by CDR3 protein, so each entry shows the most common genes and DNA. TCRdb, not the original authors, processed these V and J calls. This sample is represented by fewer than 650,000 distinct CDR3 sequences; over 45% of them were singletons. Clones ranked in the top ten supply 44% of the sample.

The CDR3 sequence holds 13 residues, the cysteine and phenylalanine included. Just the 39-base CDR3 DNA is kept, in frame starting at base 1. The germline V gene supplies CDR1 SQVTM and CDR2 ANQGSEA. Exclusion was applied to patients with uncontrolled infections, other autoimmune diseases, pregnancy or lactation. Diagnoses were established on the basis of clinical symptoms, serum thyroxine and TRAb, thyroid ultrasound, and orbital computed tomography. Total RNA was extracted with Trizol reagent, and quality was checked on an Agilent 2100 Bioanalyzer. At least ten counts were recorded for this clonotype. There is no known antigen for this receptor. Base qualities are not recorded, but no much larger clone differs from it by a single base.

Sequencing was carried out using peripheral blood or thyroid tissue (not recorded which). The chain employs TRBV29-1 and TRBJ2-5; a weak D assignment points to TRBD2 (7 bases agree). This sequence originates from an adult woman with Graves' disease, either hyperthyroidism or ophthalmopathy (not recorded which). DNA sequence: TGCAGTGGGGGAGGGGGTTACCAAGAGACCCAGTACTTC. Its translation reads: CSGGGGYQETQYF.